The text below deals with one T cell receptor (beta chain). The sample is drawn from a study of blood T cell repertoires in COVID-19. As for the study in general: Collection of acute and convalescent COVID-19 samples took place in the United States, Italy and Spain.

V was cut by 6 bases and J by 1 base, with 12 bases left in between. The length of the CDR3 is 14 residues. The V gene's germline CDR1 is ENHRY and CDR2 SYGVKD. Profiling relied on immunoSEQ multiplex PCR, and the TCRdb table lists in-frame clones only, not all of them. The sample consists of under 250,000 clones, around four fifths of them appearing once. The TCR sequence derives from a woman aged 70-85 years with active or convalescent COVID-19. The V and J genes are TRBV10-3 and TRBJ1-1; the D gene is possibly TRBD1 (6 bases). The source material was peripheral blood. The CDR3 loop is CAIRTGMGNTEAFF. CDR3 nucleotides: TGTGCCATCAGAACAGGGATGGGGAACACTGAAGCTTTCTTT.